The source of this TCR beta chain is a study of T cell responses to AZD1222 COVID-19 vaccine. Turning to the study itself: Second doses were pooled across both intervals (about 4 or about 12 weeks).

A note on this clone: Its cognate antigen is unknown.

Sequencing was performed with immunoSEQ multiplex PCR; in TCRdb, only in-frame clones are kept and a portion is missing. This sample has more than 100,000 clones, with over 75% found just once. Study results and limitations: When two AZD1222 doses had been given, Spike-specific TCR breadth and depth rose.

The origin of this receptor is an adult in good health. The sample consisted of peripheral blood, taken on day 0 of AZD1222 vaccination.

CDR3 DNA: TGCGCCAGCAGCTTGAGGCCCTCGACAGGGGACGAGAGCTCCTACAATGAGCAGTTCTTC. Translating gives CASSLRPSTGDESSYNEQFF. This sequence joins TRBV5-1 and TRBJ2-1; 8 nucleotides match TRBD1. The V gene's germline CDR1 is SGHRS and CDR2 YFSETQ. Unmatched junction bases numbered 15, after V lost 1 base and J lost 0 bases. The length of the CDR3 is 20 residues. Full variable domain (missing parts from reference TRBV5-1 and TRBJ2-1): KAGVTQTPRYLIKTRGQQVTLSCSPISGHRSVSWYQQTPGQGLQFLFEYFSETQRNKGNFPGRFSGRQFSNSRSEMNVSTLELGDSALYLCASSLRPSTGDESSYNEQFFGPGTRLTVL.